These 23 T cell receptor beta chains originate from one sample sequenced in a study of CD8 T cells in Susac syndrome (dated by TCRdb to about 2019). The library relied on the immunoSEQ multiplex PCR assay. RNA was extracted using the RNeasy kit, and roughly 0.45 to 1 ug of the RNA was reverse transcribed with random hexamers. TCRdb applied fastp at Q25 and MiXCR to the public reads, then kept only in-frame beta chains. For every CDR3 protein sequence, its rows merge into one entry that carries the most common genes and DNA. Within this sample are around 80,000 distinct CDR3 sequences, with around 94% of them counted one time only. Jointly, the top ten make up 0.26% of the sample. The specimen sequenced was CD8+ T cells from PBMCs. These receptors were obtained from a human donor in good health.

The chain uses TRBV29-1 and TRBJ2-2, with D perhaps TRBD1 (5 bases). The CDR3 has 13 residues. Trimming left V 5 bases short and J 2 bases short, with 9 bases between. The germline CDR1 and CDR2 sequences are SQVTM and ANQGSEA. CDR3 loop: CSVLTVNTGELFF. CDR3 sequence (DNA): TGCAGCGTTCTGACAGTAAACACCGGGGAGCTGTTTTTT.

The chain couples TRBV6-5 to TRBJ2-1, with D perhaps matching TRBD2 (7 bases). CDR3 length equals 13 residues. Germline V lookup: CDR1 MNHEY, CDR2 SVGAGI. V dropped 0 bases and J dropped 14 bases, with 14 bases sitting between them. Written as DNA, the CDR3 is TGTGCCAGCAGTTACTCGACAGGCGGGAGCGAGTTCTTC. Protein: CASSYSTGGSEFF.

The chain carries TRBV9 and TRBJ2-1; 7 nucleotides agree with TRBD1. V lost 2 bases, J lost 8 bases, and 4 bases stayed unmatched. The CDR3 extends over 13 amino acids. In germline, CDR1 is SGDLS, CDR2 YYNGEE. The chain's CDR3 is CASSVDRVYEQFF. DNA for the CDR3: TGTGCCAGCAGCGTCGACAGGGTCTATGAGCAGTTCTTC.

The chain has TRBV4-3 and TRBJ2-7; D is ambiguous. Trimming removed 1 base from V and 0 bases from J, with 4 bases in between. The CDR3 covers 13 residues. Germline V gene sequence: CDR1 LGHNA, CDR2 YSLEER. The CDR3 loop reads CASSQGVSYEQYF. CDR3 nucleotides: TGCGCCAGCAGCCAAGGGGTCTCCTACGAGCAGTACTTC.

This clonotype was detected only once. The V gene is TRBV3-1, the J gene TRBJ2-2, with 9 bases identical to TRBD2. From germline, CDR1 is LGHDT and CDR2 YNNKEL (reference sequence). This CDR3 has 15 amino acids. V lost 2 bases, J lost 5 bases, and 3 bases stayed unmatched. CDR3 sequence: CASSQPTSGTGELFF. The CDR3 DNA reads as TGTGCCAGCAGCCAACCGACTAGCGGAACCGGGGAGCTGTTTTTT.

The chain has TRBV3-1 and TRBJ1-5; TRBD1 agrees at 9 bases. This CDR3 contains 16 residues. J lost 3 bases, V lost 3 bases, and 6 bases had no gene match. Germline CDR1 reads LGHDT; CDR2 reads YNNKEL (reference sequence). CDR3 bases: TGTGCCAGCAGCCAGAGCACAGGGGGCTACAATCAGCCCCAGCATTTT. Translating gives CASSQSTGGYNQPQHF.

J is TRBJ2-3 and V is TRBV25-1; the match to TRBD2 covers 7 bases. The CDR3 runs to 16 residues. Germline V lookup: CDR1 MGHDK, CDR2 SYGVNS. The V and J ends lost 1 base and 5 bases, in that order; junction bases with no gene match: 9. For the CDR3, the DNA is TGTGCCAGCAGTGAATGGGAGGGAGGGCCCAGAGATACGCAGTATTTT. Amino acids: CASSEWEGGPRDTQYF.

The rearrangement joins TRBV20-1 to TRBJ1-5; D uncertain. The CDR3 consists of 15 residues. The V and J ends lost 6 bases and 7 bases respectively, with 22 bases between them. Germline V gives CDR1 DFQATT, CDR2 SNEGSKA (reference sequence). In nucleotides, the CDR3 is TGCAGTGCGGCCTCTAGGAGGGAGGGCAGACAGCCCCAGCATTTT. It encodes CSAASRREGRQPQHF.

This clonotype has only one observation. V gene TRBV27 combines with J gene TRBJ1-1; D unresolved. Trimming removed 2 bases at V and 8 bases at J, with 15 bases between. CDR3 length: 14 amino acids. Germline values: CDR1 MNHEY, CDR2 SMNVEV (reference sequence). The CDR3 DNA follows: TGTGCCAGCAGTTTAGGTCTAGCAGGCCCCGAAGCTTTCTTT. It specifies CASSLGLAGPEAFF.

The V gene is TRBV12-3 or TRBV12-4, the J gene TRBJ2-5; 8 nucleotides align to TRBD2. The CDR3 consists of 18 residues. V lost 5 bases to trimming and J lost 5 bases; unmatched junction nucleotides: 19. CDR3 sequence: CASSHTGGALRSWETQYF. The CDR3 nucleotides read TGTGCCAGCAGTCACACGGGGGGGGCGTTAAGATCCTGGGAGACCCAGTACTTC.

CDR3 coding DNA: TGTGCCAGCAGTGGACAGGGGGCAGGAGATGAGCAGTTCTTC. Its protein product is CASSGQGAGDEQFF. This sequence joins TRBV5-4 and TRBJ2-1; 11 bases agree with TRBD1. With V trimmed by 5 bases and J by 8 bases, 6 bases remained unmatched. CDR1 SGHNT and CDR2 YYREEE come from the germline V gene (reference sequence). This CDR3 contains 14 residues.

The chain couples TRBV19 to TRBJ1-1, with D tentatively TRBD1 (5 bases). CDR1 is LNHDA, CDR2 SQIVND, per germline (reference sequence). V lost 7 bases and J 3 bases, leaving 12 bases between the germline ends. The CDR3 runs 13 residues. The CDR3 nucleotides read TGTGCCAGTACCTCCCGCAGGGACACTGAAGCTTTCTTT. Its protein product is CASTSRRDTEAFF.

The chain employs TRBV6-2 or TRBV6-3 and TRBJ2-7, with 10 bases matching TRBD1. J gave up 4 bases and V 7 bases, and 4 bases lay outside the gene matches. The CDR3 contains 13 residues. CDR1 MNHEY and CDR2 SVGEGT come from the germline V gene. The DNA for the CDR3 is TGTGCCAGCAAGGGGACAGGGGTTTACGAGCAGTACGTC. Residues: CASKGTGVYEQYV.

Here the CDR3 DNA reads TGCGCCAGCAGCCATCAACAGGGTAGAAAGGACATTCAGTACTTC. It specifies CASSHQQGRKDIQYF. J is TRBJ2-4 and V is TRBV4-1; D is perhaps TRBD1 (6 bases). The CDR3 has 15 amino acids. Germline values: CDR1 MGHRA, CDR2 YSYEKL. V was cut by 3 bases and J by 8 bases, with 17 bases left in between.

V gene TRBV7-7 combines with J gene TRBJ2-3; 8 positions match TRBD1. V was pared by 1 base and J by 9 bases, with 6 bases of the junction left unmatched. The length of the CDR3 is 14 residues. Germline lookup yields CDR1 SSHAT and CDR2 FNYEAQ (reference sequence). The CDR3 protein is CASSLEDRVLTQYF. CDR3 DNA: TGTGCCAGCAGCTTAGAGGACAGGGTTTTGACGCAGTATTTT.

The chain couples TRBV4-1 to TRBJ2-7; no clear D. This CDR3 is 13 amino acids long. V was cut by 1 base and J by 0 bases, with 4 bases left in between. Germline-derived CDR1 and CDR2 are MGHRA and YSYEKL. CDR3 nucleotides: TGCGCCAGCAGCCAAGGCAGCTCCTACGAGCAGTACGTC. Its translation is CASSQGSSYEQYV.

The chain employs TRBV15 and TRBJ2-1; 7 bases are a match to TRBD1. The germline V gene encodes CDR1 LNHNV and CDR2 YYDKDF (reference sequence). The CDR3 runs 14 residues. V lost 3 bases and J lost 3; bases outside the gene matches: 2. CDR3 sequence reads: CATSSRGNYNEQFF. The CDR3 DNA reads TGTGCCACCAGCAGCAGGGGGAACTACAATGAGCAGTTCTTC.

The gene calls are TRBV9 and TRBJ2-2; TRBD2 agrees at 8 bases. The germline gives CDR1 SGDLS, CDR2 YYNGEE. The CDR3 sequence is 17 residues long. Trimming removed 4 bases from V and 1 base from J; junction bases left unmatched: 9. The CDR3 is CASSPRLSGGNTGELFF. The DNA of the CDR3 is TGTGCCAGCAGCCCCCGGCTGAGCGGGGGGAACACCGGGGAGCTGTTTTTT.

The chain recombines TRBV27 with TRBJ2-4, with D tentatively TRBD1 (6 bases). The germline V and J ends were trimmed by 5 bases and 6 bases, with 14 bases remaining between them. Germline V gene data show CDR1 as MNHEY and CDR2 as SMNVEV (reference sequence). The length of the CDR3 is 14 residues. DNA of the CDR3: TGTGCCAGCAGTATGGGGGCGGCTGGAAACATTCAGTACTTC. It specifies CASSMGAAGNIQYF.

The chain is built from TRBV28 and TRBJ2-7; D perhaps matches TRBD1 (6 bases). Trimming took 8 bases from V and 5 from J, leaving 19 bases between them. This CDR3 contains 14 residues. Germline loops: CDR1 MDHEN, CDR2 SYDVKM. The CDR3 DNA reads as TGTGCCAGCCGTCCATTCCGGGACACGCACGAGCAGTACTTC. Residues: CASRPFRDTHEQYF.

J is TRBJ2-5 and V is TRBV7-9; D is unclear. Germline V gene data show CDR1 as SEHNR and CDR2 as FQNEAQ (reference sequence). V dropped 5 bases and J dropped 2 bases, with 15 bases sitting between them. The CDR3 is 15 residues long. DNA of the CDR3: TGTGCCAGCAGCCCCCAAGGAGATTTACAAGAGACCCAGTACTTC. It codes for CASSPQGDLQETQYF. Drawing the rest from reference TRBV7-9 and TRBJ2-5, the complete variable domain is DTGVSQNPRHKITKRGQNVTFRCDPISEHNRLYWYRQTLGQGPEFLTYFQNEAQLEKSRLLSDRFSAERPKGSFSTLEIQRTEQGDSAMYLCASSPQGDLQETQYFGPGTRLLVL.

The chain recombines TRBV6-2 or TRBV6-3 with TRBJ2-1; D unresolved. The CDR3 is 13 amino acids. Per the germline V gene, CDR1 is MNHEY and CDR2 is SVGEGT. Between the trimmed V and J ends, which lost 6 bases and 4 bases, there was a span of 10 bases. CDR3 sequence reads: CASRLGAYNEQFF. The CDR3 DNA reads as TGTGCCAGCAGATTGGGCGCGTACAATGAGCAGTTCTTC.

The CDR3 DNA follows: TGTGCCAGCAGCTCCCTCCCCGCGACAGAGGGGTACAATGAGCAGTTCTTC. It translates to CASSSLPATEGYNEQFF. This chain links TRBV7-9 with TRBJ2-1; TRBD1 or TRBD2 may be the D gene (5 bases each). The CDR3 has 17 amino acids. Germline V gene lookup returns CDR1 SEHNR and CDR2 FQNEAQ (reference sequence). Trimming cost V 4 bases and J 4 bases, with 20 bases left between them. Drawing the rest from reference TRBV7-9 and TRBJ2-1, the complete variable domain is DTGVSQNPRHKITKRGQNVTFRCDPISEHNRLYWYRQTLGQGPEFLTYFQNEAQLEKSRLLSDRFSAERPKGSFSTLEIQRTEQGDSAMYLCASSSLPATEGYNEQFFGPGTRLTVL.